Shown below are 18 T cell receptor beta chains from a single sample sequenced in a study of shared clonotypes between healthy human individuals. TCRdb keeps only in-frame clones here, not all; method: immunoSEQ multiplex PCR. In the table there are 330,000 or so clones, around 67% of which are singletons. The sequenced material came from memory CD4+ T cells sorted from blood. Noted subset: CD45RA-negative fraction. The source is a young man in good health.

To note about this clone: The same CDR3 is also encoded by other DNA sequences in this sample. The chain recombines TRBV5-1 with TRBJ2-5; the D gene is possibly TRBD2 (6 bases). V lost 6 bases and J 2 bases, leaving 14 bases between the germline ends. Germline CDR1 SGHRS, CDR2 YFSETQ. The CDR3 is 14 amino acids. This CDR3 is CASNAAGRQETQYF. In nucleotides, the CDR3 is TGCGCCAGCAACGCAGCGGGTCGGCAAGAGACCCAGTACTTC.

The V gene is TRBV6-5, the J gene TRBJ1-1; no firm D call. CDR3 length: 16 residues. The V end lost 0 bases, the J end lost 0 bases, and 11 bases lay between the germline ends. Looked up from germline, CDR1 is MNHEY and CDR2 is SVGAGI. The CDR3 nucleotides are TGTGCCAGCAGTTACTCGAAGCAGACCATGAACACTGAAGCTTTCTTT. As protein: CASSYSKQTMNTEAFF.

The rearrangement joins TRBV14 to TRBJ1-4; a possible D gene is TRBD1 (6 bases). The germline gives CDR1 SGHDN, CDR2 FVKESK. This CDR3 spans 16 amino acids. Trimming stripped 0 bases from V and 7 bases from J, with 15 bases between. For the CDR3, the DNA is TGTGCCAGCAGCCAAGACCAAGGACAGTTATTTGAAAAACTGTTTTTT. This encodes CASSQDQGQLFEKLFF.

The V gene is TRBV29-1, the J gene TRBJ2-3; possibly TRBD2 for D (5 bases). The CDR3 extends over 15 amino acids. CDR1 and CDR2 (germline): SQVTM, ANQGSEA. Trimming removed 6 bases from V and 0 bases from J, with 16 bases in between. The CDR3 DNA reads TGCAGCGTCACTACGGCTAGCCCTAGCACAGATACGCAGTATTTT. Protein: CSVTTASPSTDTQYF.

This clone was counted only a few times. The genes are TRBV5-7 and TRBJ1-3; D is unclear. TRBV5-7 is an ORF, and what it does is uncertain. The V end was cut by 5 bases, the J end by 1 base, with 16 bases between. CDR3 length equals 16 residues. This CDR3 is CASRVIERASGNTIYF. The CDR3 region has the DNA TGTGCCAGCAGGGTGATAGAAAGGGCTTCTGGAAACACCATATATTTT.

The CDR3 nucleotides are TGTGCCAGCAGTCCCCTTGCGGCTGGGGCCAACGTCCTGACTTTC. This sequence encodes CASSPLAAGANVLTF. V gene TRBV14 combines with J gene TRBJ2-6; D call uncertain. The CDR3 loop spans 15 amino acids. Per the germline V gene, CDR1 is SGHDN and CDR2 is FVKESK. The ends were cut back, 6 bases at V and 2 bases at J, with 11 bases in the middle.

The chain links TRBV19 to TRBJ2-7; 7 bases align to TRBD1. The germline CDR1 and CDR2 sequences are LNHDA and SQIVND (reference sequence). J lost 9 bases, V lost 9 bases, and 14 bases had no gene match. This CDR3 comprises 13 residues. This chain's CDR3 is CASPRTGGDTQYF. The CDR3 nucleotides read TGTGCCAGCCCTCGGACAGGAGGCGATACGCAGTACTTC.

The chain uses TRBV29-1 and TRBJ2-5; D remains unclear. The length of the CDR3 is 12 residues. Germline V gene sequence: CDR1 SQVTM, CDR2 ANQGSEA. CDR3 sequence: CSARNPQETQYF. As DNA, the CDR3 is TGCAGTGCCAGGAATCCCCAAGAGACCCAGTACTTC.

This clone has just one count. The CDR3 DNA follows: TGTGCCAGCAGCGTAGGCGGGGACAGGTGGTATGAGCAGTACTTC. This gives the protein CASSVGGDRWYEQYF. The chain employs TRBV9 and TRBJ2-7, with 8 bases lining up with TRBD1. The CDR3 totals 15 residues. V lost 0 bases to trimming and J lost 7 bases; unmatched junction nucleotides: 9. Germline loops: CDR1 SGDLS, CDR2 YYNGEE.

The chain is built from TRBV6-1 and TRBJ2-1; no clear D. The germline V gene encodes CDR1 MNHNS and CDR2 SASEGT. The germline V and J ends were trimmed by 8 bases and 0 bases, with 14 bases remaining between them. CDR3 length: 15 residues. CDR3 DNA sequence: TGTGCCAGCCTTTCCCGGCTAGACTCCTACAATGAGCAGTTCTTC. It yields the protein CASLSRLDSYNEQFF.

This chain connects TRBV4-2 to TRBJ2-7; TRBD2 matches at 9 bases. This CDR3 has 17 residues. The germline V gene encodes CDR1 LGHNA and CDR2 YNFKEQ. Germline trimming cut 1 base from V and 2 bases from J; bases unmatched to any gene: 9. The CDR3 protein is CASSQGLVSGRPYEQYF. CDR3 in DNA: TGTGCCAGCAGCCAAGGACTAGTGAGCGGGAGGCCCTACGAGCAGTACTTC.

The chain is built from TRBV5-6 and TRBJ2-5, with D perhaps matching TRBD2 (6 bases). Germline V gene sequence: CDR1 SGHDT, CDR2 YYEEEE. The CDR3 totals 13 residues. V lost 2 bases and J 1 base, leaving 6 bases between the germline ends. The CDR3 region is CASSFGSQETQYF. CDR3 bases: TGTGCCAGCAGCTTCGGGAGCCAAGAGACCCAGTACTTC.

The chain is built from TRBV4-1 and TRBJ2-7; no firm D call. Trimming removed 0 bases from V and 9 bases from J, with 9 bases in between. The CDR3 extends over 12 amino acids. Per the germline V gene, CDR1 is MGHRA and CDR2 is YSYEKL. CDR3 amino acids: CASSQELGVQYF. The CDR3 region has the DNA TGCGCCAGCAGCCAAGAGTTAGGTGTGCAGTACTTC.

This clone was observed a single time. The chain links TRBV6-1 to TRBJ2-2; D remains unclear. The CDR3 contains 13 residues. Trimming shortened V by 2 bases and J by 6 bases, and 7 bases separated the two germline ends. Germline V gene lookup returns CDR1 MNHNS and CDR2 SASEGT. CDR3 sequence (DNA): TGTGCCAGCAGTGAATTTCTATCCGGGGAGCTGTTTTTT. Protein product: CASSEFLSGELFF.

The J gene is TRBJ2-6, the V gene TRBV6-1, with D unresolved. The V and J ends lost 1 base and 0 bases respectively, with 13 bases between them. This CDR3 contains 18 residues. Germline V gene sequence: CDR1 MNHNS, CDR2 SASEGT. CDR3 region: CASSEVGQATSGANVLTF. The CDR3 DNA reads TGTGCCAGCAGTGAAGTGGGCCAGGCGACCTCTGGGGCCAACGTCCTGACTTTC.

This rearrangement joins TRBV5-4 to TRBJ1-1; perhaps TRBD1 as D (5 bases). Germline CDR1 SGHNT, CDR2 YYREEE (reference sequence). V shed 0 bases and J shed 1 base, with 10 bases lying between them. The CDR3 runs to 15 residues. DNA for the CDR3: TGTGCCAGCAGCTTGGTTGGGACGGCGAACACTGAAGCTTTCTTT. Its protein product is CASSLVGTANTEAFF. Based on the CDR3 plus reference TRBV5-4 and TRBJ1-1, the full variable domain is ETGVTQSPTHLIKTRGQQVTLRCSSQSGHNTVSWYQQALGQGPQFIFQYYREEENGRGNFPPRFSGLQFPNYSSELNVNALELDDSALYLCASSLVGTANTEAFFGQGTRLTVV.

CDR3 bases: TGTGCCAGCAGACCTACAGGGGGAGTTCCACCCCTCCACTTT. It specifies CASRPTGGVPPLHF. This chain uses TRBV6-5 with TRBJ1-6; 8 positions match TRBD1. This CDR3 is 14 amino acids long. J was trimmed by 11 bases and V by 6 bases; bases with no gene match: 9. CDR1 and CDR2 (germline): MNHEY, SVGAGI.

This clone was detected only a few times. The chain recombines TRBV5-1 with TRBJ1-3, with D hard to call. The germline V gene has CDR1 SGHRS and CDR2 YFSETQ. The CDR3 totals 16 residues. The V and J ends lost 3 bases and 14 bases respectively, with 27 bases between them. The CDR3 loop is CASSWNGPPVPERLYF. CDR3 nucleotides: TGCGCCAGCAGCTGGAACGGACCCCCCGTTCCGGAGAGATTATATTTT.